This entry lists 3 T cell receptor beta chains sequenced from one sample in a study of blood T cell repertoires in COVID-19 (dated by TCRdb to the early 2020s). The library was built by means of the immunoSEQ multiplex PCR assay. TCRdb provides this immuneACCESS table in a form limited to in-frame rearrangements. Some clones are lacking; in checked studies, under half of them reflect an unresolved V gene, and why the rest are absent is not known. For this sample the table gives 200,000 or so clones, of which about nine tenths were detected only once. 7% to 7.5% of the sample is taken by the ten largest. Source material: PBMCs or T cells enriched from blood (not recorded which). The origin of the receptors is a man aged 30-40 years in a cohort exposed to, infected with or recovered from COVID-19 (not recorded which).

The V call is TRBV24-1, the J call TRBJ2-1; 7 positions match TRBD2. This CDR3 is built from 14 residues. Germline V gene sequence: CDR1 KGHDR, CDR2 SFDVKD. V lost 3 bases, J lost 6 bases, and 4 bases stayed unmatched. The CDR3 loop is CATSDRASGNEQFF. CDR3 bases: TGTGCCACCAGTGATCGGGCTAGCGGCAATGAGCAGTTCTTC.

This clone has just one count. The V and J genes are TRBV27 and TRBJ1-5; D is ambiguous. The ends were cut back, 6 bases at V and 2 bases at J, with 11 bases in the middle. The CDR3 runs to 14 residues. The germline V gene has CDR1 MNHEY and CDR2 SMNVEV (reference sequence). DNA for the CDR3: TGTGCCAGCAGCCAAACCCGGGGCAATCAGCCCCAGCATTTT. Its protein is CASSQTRGNQPQHF.

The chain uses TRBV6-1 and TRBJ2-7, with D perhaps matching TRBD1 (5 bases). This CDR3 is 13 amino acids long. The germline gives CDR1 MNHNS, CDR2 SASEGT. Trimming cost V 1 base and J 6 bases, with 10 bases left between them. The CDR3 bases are TGTGCCAGCAGTGAAGATCTAGGGGTCGAGCAGTACTTC. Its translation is CASSEDLGVEQYF.